One sample yielded the 8 T cell receptor beta chains listed below, sequenced in a study of T-cell reconstitution after alpha-beta-depleted transplantation in children. TCRbeta library preparation incorporated unique molecular identifiers. TCRdb analysed the PCR reads with MiXCR anew, one entry per CDR3 protein. This sample has hundreds of thousands of distinct CDR3 sequences, with 10% to 15% found just once. The sample here was PBMCs, taken before TCRalphabeta/CD19-depleted stem cell transplant. These receptors were collected from a girl aged 2 to 9 with congenital amegakaryocytic thrombocytopenia, due to receive a stem cell transplant.

This clonotype was observed a few times. The chain has TRBV7-6 and TRBJ2-5; 7 nucleotides match TRBD2. This CDR3 region has 14 residues. Trimming took 5 bases from V and 0 from J; bases not matched to a gene: 3. The germline V gene has CDR1 SGHVS and CDR2 FNYEAQ. The CDR3 sequence is CASSQLANQETQYF. CDR3 sequence (DNA): TGTGCCAGCAGCCAACTAGCGAACCAAGAGACCCAGTACTTC.

In its sample, this clonotype was seen many times. The chain joins TRBV4-2 to TRBJ2-1, with 10 bases aligning to TRBD2. Germline V lookup: CDR1 LGHNA, CDR2 YNFKEQ. Trimming cost V 1 base and J 2 bases; bases outside gene matches: 8. CDR3 length equals 18 residues. CDR3 sequence: CASSQVVWTSGTYNEQFF. DNA for the CDR3: TGTGCCAGCAGCCAAGTGGTCTGGACTAGCGGCACCTACAATGAGCAGTTCTTC.

This clonotype was observed many times. This sequence joins TRBV12-3 or TRBV12-4 and TRBJ1-4, with D perhaps matching TRBD1 (5 bases). V was pared by 7 bases and J by 11 bases, with 23 bases between. The CDR3 contains 15 residues. The CDR3 here is CASTNFMGRLGKLFF. The CDR3 DNA is TGTGCCAGCACAAATTTCATGGGGCGCCTAGGGAAACTGTTTTTT.

This clonotype was seen ten or more times. This rearrangement joins TRBV3-1 to TRBJ2-1; possible D gene TRBD1, 5 bases. Germline V CDR1 and CDR2: LGHDT, YNNKEL (reference sequence). V lost 6 bases and J lost 6, with 6 bases in between. This CDR3 has 11 amino acids. The CDR3 loop is CASSQGNEQFF. DNA for the CDR3: TGTGCCAGCAGTCAGGGCAATGAGCAGTTCTTC.

This clonotype was seen only a few times. This chain connects TRBV5-8 to TRBJ1-2; the D is unclear. The CDR3 is made up of 15 amino acids. CDR1 and CDR2 from the germline V gene are SGHTS and YDEGEE. V lost 5 bases to trimming and J lost 4 bases, with 18 bases between them. As DNA, the CDR3 is TGTGCCAGCAGGCCAAGTTTACGGGCCGGCTATGGCTACACCTTC. Translation: CASRPSLRAGYGYTF.

This clonotype was observed a handful of times. The rearrangement links TRBV20-1 to TRBJ2-1, with D unclear. The CDR3 totals 16 residues. Germline CDR1 reads DFQATT; CDR2 reads SNEGSKA (reference sequence). The ends were cut back, 0 bases at V and 6 bases at J, with 18 bases in the middle. This CDR3 is CSARDPRLGSFNEQFF. As DNA, the CDR3 is TGCAGTGCTAGAGATCCCCGGCTGGGCTCGTTCAATGAGCAGTTCTTC.

V and J are TRBV4-1 and TRBJ1-1, with D perhaps matching TRBD1 (6 bases). Germline values: CDR1 MGHRA, CDR2 YSYEKL. Trimming took off 3 bases at V and 7 bases at J, with 15 bases between the two ends. The CDR3 covers 14 residues. The CDR3 DNA is TGCGCCAGCAGCCACGAAACAGGGACCCTTGAAGCTTTCTTT. Translation: CASSHETGTLEAFF.

The table lists this clonotype with many counts. The chain links TRBV29-1 to TRBJ2-7; a weak D match, TRBD2 (6 bases). This CDR3 has 15 residues. Germline V lookup: CDR1 SQVTM, CDR2 ANQGSEA. V was shortened by 7 bases and J by 1 base, with 20 bases between the two germline ends. The CDR3 reads CSELPGEAVSYEQYF. CDR3 nucleotides: TGCAGCGAACTGCCGGGGGAAGCCGTGTCCTACGAGCAGTACTTC.